Listed here is a single T cell receptor (beta chain). It lacks a known antigen. Per-nucleotide qualities are absent, and no much larger clonotype sits a single base away. The immunoSEQ Assay, a bias-controlled multiplex PCR, was used to amplify TCRbeta CDR3 regions from genomic DNA. From the authors' description of their analysis: Nucleated cell counts per sample were estimated from amplification of reference gene primers within the assay. Sequence reads were collapsed and filtered to measure the absolute abundance of every unique TCRbeta CDR3 rearrangement. For each sample, productive Simpson clonality was calculated as the square root of Simpson's diversity index across productive rearrangements. The table was pulled from immuneACCESS by TCRdb, which kept in-frame rearrangements only. Such tables lose some clones; where checked, under half of the loss comes from unresolved V genes, and the rest has no known cause. V, J and clone size derive from that table, while D and trimming were established from the DNA sequence. The sample has around 100,000 clones on record, roughly 79% of them singletons. 4% to 6% of the sample lies in the top ten.

V and J are truncated by 3 bases and 3 bases respectively, leaving an intervening sequence of 12 bases. Reading the germline V gene (reference sequence) gives CDR1 LGHDT and CDR2 YNNKEL. Inclusive of the bounding cysteine and phenylalanine, the CDR3 is 16 residues long. This entry keeps only the CDR3 DNA: 48 bases, framed from base 1. The data belong to a study of blood T cell repertoires in COVID-19 (TCRdb year 2020). For the wider study: Collaborator samples came from the United States, Italy and Spain and covered acute and convalescent phases of COVID-19. A de-identified subject ID, COVID-19 status, age in years and sex were almost always included in the sample metadata. Deeply sampled blood TCRbeta repertoires from subjects exposed to, actively infected with, or recovered from COVID-19 were included in the dataset. The prospective study material was composed of cDNA or gDNA derived from T cells, B-cell-depleted T cells, or PBMCs. HLA class I and class II types, where available, came from metadata supplied by the sample provider rather than from assay-based typing. The repertoires were released in a freely available public database meant as a resource for research on the immune response to SARS-CoV-2. The samples were drawn from two sources: the first 160 participants of the ongoing ImmuneRACE study, and 950 to 1,500 subjects contributed by 6 global collaborators. Results the study describes overall, beyond this receptor: The amount of clinical and demographic metadata varied by source and participant and was provided uncurated.

One collaborating source in Seattle enrolled patients while the patients were actively infected and followed the patients over time throughout the course of disease. Each collaborating institution followed its own protocols to collect whole blood in K2EDTA tubes. Collaborator samples were shipped for TCRbeta analysis as frozen whole blood, isolated PBMCs, or DNA extracted from either sample type. The source is a man older than 75 with COVID-19, enrolled during active disease. The rearranged chain carries TRBV3-1 (or the pseudogene TRBV3-2) and TRBJ1-6; no D gene can be assigned with confidence. Sequenced material: peripheral blood. DNA sequence: TGTGCCAGCAGCCAGACGTCACAGCTCTATAATTCACCCCTCCACTTT. This translates into CASSQTSQLYNSPLHF.